This T cell receptor (beta chain) emerged from a study of cytomegalovirus exposure and HLA in healthy donors. Regarding the study as a whole: Analysis was performed later, and it showed HLA-associated TCR beta chains to be more clonally expanded than equally common others. Researchers counted around 160 TCR beta chains as cytomegalovirus-associated.

In germline, CDR1 is SGHAT, CDR2 FQNNGV. The CDR3 is made up of 14 amino acids. Trimming shortened V by 5 bases and J by 1 base, and 9 bases separated the two germline ends. This clone was picked up one time. The antigen remains unidentified. A read error is likely, as this CDR3 ends without the conserved phenylalanine or tryptophan. PCR amplification relied on 60 Vbeta primers (plus 13 Jbeta primers). Data came from immunoSEQ multiplex PCR; TCRdb stores just in-frame clones and leaves some out. The table shows roughly 150,000 clones, with over 75% occurring only once. The sequencing sample was made of PBMCs. The TCR sequence derives from a male donor in good health and CMV-seronegative. The chain joins TRBV11-2 to TRBJ1-5; the D gene is possibly TRBD1 (5 bases). CDR3 in amino acids: CASSTRQSNQPQHL. In DNA form, the CDR3 reads TGTGCCAGCAGCACCCGACAGAGCAATCAGCCCCAGCATCTT.